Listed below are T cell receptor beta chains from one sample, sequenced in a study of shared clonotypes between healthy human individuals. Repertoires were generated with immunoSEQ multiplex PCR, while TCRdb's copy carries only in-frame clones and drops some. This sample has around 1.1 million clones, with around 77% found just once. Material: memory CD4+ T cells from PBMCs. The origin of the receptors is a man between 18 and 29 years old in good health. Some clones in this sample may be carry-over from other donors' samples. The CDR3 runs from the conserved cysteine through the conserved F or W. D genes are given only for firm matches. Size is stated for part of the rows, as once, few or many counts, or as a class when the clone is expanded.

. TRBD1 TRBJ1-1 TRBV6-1 CASSEAGQGGGNTEAFF TGTGCCAGCAGTGAAGCGGGACAGGGAGGGGGGAACACTGAAGCTTTCTTT
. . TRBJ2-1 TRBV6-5 CASSYSWAYNEQFF TGTGCCAGCAGTTACTCGTGGGCCTACAATGAGCAGTTCTTC
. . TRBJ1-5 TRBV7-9 CASSRGVFGQPQHF TGTGCCAGCAGCCGCGGGGTCTTCGGTCAGCCCCAGCATTTT
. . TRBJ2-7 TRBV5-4 CASSLRGGDLYEQYF TGTGCCAGCAGCTTGCGCGGGGGCGACCTCTACGAGCAGTACTTC
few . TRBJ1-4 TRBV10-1 CASSEAGQGEKLFF TGCGCCAGCAGTGAAGCGGGGCAAGGTGAAAAACTGTTTTTT
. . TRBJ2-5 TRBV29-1 CSVVSREFQETQYF TGCAGCGTCGTATCCAGGGAGTTCCAAGAGACCCAGTACTTC
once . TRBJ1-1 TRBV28 CASGSYLAMNTEAFF TGTGCCAGCGGATCGTACCTGGCTATGAACACTGAAGCTTTCTTT
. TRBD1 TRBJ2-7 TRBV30 CAWSPKAGTGIPYEQYF TGTGCCTGGAGCCCTAAGGCCGGGACAGGGATACCCTACGAGCAGTACTTC
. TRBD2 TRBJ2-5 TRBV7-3 CASSLLGKAGGQETQYF TGTGCCAGCAGCTTATTGGGGAAGGCGGGAGGCCAAGAGACCCAGTACTTC
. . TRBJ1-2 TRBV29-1 CSVVSQDSYGYTF TGCAGCGTTGTGAGCCAGGACAGTTATGGCTACACCTTC
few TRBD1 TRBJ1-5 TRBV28 CASSPQGTVVKIQPQHF TGTGCCAGCAGCCCACAGGGGACGGTAGTGAAGATTCAGCCCCAGCATTTT
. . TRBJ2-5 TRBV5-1 CASSLDGFLETQYF .
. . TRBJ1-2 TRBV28 CASTLPGQRNYGYTF TGTGCCAGCACCCTCCCGGGGCAGCGCAACTATGGCTACACCTTC
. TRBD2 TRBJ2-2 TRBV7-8 CASSGGLAGWTGELFF TGTGCCAGCAGCGGGGGACTAGCGGGATGGACCGGGGAGCTGTTTTTT
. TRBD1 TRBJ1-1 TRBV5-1 CASSGGGQHTEAFF TGCGCCAGCAGCGGAGGGGGACAGCATACTGAAGCTTTCTTT
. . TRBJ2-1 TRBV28 CASSLDGRREQFF TGTGCCAGCAGTTTAGATGGACGCAGGGAGCAGTTCTTC
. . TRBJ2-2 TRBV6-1 CASMRGAQNTGELFF TGTGCCAGCATGAGGGGGGCGCAGAACACCGGGGAGCTGTTTTTT
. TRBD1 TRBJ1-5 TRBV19 CASSILQGQDNQPQHF TGTGCCAGTAGTATTCTCCAGGGACAGGACAATCAGCCCCAGCATTTT
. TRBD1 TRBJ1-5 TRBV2 CAGADRGRQPQHF TGTGCCGGGGCCGACAGGGGAAGACAGCCCCAGCATTTT
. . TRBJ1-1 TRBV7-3 CASSLNPHTEAFF TGTGCCAGCAGCTTGAACCCACACACTGAAGCTTTCTTT
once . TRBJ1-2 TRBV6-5 CASSRTTEFYGYTF TGTGCCAGCAGCCGGACGACGGAGTTCTATGGCTACACCTTC
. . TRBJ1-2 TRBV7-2 CASSLGGTSGYTF TGTGCCAGCAGCTTAGGCGGGACCTCTGGCTACACCTTC
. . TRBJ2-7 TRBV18 CASSPNNIPSSIEQYF TGTGCCAGCTCACCAAACAACATCCCAAGTTCGATCGAGCAGTACTTC
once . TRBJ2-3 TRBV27 CASSSRGSGISDTQYF TGTGCCAGCAGTTCTAGGGGGAGCGGGATCTCAGATACGCAGTATTTT